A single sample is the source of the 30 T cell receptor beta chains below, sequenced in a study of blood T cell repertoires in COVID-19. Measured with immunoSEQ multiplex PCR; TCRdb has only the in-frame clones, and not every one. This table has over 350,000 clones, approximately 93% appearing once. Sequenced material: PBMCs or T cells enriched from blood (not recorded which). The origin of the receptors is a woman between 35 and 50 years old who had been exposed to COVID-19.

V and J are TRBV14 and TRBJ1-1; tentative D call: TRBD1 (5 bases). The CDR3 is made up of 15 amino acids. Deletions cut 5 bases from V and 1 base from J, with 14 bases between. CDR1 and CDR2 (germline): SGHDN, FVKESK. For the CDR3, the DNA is TGTGCCAGCAGCGAAATCGACAGAGAGAACACTGAAGCTTTCTTT. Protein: CASSEIDRENTEAFF.

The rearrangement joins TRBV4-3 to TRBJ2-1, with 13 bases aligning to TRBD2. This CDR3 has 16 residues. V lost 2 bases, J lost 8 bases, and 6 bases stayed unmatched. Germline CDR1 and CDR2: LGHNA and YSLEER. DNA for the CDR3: TGCGCCAGCAGCCAACTGGGACTAGCGGGATTCGATGAGCAGTTCTTC. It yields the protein CASSQLGLAGFDEQFF.

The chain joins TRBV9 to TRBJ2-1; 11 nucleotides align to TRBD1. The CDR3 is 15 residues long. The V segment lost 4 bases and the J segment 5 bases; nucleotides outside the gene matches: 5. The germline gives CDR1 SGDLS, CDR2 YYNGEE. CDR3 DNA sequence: TGTGCCAGCAGCCCCCAGGACAGGGGGCACAATGAGCAGTTCTTC. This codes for CASSPQDRGHNEQFF.

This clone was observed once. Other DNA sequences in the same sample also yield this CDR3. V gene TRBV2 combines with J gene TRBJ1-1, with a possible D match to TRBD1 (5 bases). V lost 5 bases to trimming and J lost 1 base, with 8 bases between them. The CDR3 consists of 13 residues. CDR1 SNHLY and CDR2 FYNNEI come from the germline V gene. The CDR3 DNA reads TGTGCCAGCAGTCGGGGGGGGAACACTGAAGCTTTCTTT. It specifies CASSRGGNTEAFF.

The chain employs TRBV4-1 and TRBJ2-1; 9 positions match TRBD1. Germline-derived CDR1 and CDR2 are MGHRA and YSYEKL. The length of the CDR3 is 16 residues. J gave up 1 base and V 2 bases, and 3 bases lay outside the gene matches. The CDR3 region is CASSQTGTGSYNEQFF. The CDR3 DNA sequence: TGCGCCAGCAGCCAAACCGGGACAGGGTCCTACAATGAGCAGTTCTTC.

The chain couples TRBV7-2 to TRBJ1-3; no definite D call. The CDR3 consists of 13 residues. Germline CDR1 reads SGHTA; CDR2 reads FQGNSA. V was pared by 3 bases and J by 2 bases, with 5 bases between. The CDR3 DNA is TGTGCCAGCAGCTTGCAGGCTGGAAACACCATATATTTT. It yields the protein CASSLQAGNTIYF.

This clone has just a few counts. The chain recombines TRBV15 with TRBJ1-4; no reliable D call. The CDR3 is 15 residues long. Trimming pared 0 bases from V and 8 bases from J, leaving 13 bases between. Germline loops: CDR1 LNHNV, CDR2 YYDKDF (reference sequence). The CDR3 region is CATSRDEGRWEKLFF. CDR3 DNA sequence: TGTGCCACCAGCAGAGATGAAGGGAGGTGGGAAAAACTGTTTTTT. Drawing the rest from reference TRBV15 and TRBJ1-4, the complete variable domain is DAMVIQNPRYQVTQFGKPVTLSCSQTLNHNVMYWYQQKSSQAPKLLFHYYDKDFNNEADTPDNFQSRRPNTSFCFLDIRSPGLGDTAMYLCATSRDEGRWEKLFFGSGTQLSVL.

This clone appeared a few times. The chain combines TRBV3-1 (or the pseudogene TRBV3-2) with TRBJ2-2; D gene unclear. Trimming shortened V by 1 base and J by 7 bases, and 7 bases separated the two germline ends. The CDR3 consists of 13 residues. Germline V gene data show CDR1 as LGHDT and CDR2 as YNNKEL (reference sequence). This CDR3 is CASSQGSVGELFF. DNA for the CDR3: TGTGCCAGCAGCCAAGGTTCGGTCGGGGAGCTGTTTTTT.

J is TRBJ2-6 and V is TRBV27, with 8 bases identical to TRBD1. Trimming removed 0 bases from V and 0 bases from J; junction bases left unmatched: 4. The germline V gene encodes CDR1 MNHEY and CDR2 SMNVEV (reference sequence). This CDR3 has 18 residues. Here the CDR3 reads CASSLSRDRYSGANVLTF. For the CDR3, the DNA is TGTGCCAGCAGTTTATCGCGGGACAGGTACTCTGGGGCCAACGTCCTGACTTTC.

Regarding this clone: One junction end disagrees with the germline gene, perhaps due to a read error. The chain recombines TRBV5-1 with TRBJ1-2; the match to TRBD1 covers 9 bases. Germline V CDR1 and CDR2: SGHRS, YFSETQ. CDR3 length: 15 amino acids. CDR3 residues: CASSSGTGNNYGYTF. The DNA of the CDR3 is TGCGCCAGCAGCTCAGGGACAGGGAACAACTATGGCTACACCTTT.

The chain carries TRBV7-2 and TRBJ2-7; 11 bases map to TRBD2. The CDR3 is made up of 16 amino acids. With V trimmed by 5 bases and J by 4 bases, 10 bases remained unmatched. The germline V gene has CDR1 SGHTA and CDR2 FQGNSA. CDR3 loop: CASSRSPGLAAYEQYF. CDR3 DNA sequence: TGTGCCAGCAGCCGCTCCCCGGGACTAGCGGCTTACGAGCAGTACTTC.

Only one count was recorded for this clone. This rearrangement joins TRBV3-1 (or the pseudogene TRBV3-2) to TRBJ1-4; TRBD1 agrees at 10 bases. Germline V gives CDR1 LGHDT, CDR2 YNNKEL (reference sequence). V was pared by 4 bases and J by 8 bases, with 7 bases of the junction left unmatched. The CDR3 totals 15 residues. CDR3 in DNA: TGTGCCAGCAGCCCGCGGACAGGGGGATTGGAAAAACTGTTTTTT. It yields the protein CASSPRTGGLEKLFF.

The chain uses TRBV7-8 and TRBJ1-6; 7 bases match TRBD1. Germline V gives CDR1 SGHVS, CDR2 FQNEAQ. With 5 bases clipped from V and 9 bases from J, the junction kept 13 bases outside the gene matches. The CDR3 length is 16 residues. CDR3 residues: CASSLLGKGAGSPLHF. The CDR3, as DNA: TGTGCCAGCAGCCTCCTGGGAAAGGGGGCGGGTTCACCCCTCCACTTT. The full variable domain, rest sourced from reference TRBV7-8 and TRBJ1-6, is GAGVSQSPRYKVAKRGQDVALRCDPISGHVSLFWYQQALGQGPEFLTYFQNEAQLDKSGLPSDRFFAERPEGSVSTLKIQRTQQEDSAVYLCASSLLGKGAGSPLHFGNGTRLTVT.

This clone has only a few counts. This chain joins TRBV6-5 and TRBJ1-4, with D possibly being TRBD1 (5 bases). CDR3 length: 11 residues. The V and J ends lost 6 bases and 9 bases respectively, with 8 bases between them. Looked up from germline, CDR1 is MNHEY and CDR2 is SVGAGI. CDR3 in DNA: TGTGCCAGCAGCGACAGACAAAAACTGTTTTTT. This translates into CASSDRQKLFF.

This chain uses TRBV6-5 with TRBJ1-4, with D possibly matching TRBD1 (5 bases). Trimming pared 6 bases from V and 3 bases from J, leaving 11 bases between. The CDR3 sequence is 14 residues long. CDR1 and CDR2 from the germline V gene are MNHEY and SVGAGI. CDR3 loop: CASRPGKANEKLFF. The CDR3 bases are TGTGCCAGCAGGCCAGGGAAGGCTAATGAAAAACTGTTTTTT.

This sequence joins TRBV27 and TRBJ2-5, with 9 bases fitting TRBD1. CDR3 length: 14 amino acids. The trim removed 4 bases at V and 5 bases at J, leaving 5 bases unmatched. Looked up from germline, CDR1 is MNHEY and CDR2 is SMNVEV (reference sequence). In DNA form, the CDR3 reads TGTGCCAGCAGTTCCCTCGGGACAGGGGAGACCCAGTACTTC. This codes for CASSSLGTGETQYF.

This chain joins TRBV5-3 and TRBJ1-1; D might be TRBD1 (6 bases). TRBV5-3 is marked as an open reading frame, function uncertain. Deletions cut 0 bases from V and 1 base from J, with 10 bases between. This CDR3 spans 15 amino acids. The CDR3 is CARSLALQGNTEAFF. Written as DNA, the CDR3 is TGTGCCAGAAGCTTGGCCTTACAGGGGAACACTGAAGCTTTCTTT.

The CDR3 region has the DNA TGTGCCAGCAGCTTAATGGGACAGGGGGGTGGCTACACCTTC. Its protein product is CASSLMGQGGGYTF. The J gene is TRBJ1-2, the V gene TRBV7-9; 11 positions match TRBD1. The CDR3 covers 14 residues. V trimming: 2 bases; J trimming: 7 bases; junction bases outside the gene matches: 3. CDR1 is SEHNR and CDR2 is FQNEAQ in the germline V gene (reference sequence).

CDR3: CSASSGDYSNQPQHF. The CDR3 region has the DNA TGCAGTGCTAGTTCGGGGGACTATAGCAATCAGCCCCAGCATTTT. This chain uses TRBV20-1 with TRBJ1-5; TRBD1 might be the D (5 bases). The CDR3 runs to 15 residues. V dropped 3 bases and J dropped 0 bases, with 12 bases sitting between them. Germline lookup yields CDR1 DFQATT and CDR2 SNEGSKA (reference sequence).

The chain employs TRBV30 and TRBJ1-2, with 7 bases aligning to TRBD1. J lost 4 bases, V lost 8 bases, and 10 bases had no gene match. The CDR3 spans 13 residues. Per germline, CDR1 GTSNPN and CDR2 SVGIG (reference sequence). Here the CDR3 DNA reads TGTGCCACAACAGGGGACCTGGGCTATGGCTACACCTTC. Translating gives CATTGDLGYGYTF.

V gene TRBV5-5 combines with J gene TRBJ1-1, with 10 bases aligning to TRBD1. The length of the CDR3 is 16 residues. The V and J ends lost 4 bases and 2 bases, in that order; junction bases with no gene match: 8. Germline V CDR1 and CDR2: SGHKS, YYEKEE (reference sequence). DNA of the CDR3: TGTGCCAGCAGCCCCGGGGACAGGGGAACAAACACTGAAGCTTTCTTT. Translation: CASSPGDRGTNTEAFF.

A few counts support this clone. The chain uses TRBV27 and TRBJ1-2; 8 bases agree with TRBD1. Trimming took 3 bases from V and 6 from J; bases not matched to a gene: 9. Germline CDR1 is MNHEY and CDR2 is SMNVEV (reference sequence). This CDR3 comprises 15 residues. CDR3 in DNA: TGTGCCAGCAGTTTTACGCAGGGGGCAACCAATGGCTACACCTTC. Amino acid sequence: CASSFTQGATNGYTF.

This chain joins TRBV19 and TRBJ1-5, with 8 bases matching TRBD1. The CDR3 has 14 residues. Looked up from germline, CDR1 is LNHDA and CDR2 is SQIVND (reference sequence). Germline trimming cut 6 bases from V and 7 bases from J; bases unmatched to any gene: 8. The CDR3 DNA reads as TGTGCCAGTAGCCTAGACAGGGGAGTACAGCCCCAGCATTTT. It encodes CASSLDRGVQPQHF.

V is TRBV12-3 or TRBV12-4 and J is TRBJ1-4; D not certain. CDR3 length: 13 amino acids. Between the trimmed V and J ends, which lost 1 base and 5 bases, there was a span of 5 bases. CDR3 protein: CASSLDRNEKLFF. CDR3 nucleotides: TGTGCCAGCAGTTTAGACAGAAATGAAAAACTGTTTTTT.

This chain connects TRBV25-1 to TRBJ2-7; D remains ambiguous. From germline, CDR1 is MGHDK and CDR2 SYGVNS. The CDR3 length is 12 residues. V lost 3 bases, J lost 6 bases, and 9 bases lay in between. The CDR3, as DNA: TGTGCCAGCAGTGATGCCTGGAGCGAGCAGTACTTC. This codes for CASSDAWSEQYF.

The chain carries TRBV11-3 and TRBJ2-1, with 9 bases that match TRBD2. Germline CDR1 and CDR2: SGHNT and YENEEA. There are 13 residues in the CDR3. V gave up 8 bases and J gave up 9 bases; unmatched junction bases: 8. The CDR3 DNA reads TGTGCCAGCGAAACCGGGACTAGCCCTGAGCAGTTCTTC. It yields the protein CASETGTSPEQFF.

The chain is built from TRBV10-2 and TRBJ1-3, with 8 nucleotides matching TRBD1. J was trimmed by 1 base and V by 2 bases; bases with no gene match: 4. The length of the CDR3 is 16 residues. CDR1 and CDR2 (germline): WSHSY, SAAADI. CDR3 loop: CASSEATGVSGNTIYF. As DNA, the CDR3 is TGCGCCAGCAGTGAGGCGACAGGGGTTTCTGGAAACACCATATATTTT.

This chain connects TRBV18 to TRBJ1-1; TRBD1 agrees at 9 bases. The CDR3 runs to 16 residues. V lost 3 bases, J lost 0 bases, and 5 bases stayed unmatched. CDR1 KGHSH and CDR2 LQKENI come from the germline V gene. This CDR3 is CASSPTGTGLNTEAFF. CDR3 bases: TGTGCCAGCTCACCGACCGGGACAGGGTTGAACACTGAAGCTTTCTTT.

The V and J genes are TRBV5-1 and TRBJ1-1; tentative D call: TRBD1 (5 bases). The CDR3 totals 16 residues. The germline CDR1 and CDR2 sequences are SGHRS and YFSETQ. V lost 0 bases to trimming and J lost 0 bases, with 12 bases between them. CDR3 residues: CASSLEGSGVNTEAFF. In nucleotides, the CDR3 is TGCGCCAGCAGCTTGGAGGGCTCGGGGGTGAACACTGAAGCTTTCTTT.

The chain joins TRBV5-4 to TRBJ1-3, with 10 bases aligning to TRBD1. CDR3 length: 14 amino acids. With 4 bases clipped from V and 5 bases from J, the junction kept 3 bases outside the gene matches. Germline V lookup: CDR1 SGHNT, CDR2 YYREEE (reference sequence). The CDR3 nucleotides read TGTGCCAGCAGCCCGGGACAGGGGAGAAACACCATATATTTT. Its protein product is CASSPGQGRNTIYF.